The 7 T cell receptor beta chains listed next were all sequenced from one sample in a study of cytomegalovirus exposure and HLA in healthy donors. Vbeta (60) and Jbeta (13) primers were used in the PCR. The protocol was immunoSEQ multiplex PCR, while the TCRdb copy is restricted to in-frame clones and leaves out a portion. Here the sample spans 100,000 to 150,000 clones, 80% being singletons. Sequenced material: PBMCs. Receptors were obtained from a man younger than 45 in good health and CMV-seropositive.

This clone appeared a few times. The rearrangement uses TRBV29-1 and TRBJ1-2, with TRBD1 identical over 8 bases. This CDR3 is 15 amino acids long. Germline V CDR1 and CDR2: SQVTM, ANQGSEA. Trimming at V came to 1 base and at J to 2 bases, leaving 6 bases not matched to a gene. For the CDR3, the DNA is TGCAGCGTTGAAGCTCGACAGGGGTCGAACTATGGCTACACCTTC. It yields the protein CSVEARQGSNYGYTF.

The sample holds a few counts of this clone. V is TRBV5-1 and J is TRBJ1-2; 7 nucleotides match TRBD1. Germline loops: CDR1 SGHRS, CDR2 YFSETQ. The CDR3 covers 15 residues. Losses at the gene ends were 3 bases for V and 1 base for J; bases not matched to a gene: 6. CDR3 loop: CASSYGTVGNYGYTF. Here the CDR3 DNA reads TGCGCCAGCAGCTATGGGACAGTTGGTAACTATGGCTACACCTTC.

The genes are TRBV6-4 and TRBJ1-5, with D unclear. The V gene's germline CDR1 is MRHNA and CDR2 SNTAGT. The ends were cut back, 3 bases at V and 0 bases at J, with 6 bases in the middle. This CDR3 has 14 residues. CDR3 sequence: CASSEAYSNQPQHF. The CDR3 coding sequence is TGTGCCAGCAGTGAGGCTTATAGCAATCAGCCCCAGCATTTT.

The chain has TRBV6-5 and TRBJ1-5; D is unresolved. Trimming took off 0 bases at V and 3 bases at J, with 9 bases between the two ends. In germline, CDR1 is MNHEY, CDR2 SVGAGI. CDR3 length equals 15 residues. The CDR3 sequence is CASSYSSRPNQPQHF. In nucleotides, the CDR3 is TGTGCCAGCAGTTACTCGTCGCGGCCCAATCAGCCCCAGCATTTT.

The chain has TRBV5-1 and TRBJ1-2; maybe TRBD1 (5 bases). This CDR3 is built from 13 residues. Trimming took 4 bases from V and 4 from J, leaving 11 bases between them. The germline V gene has CDR1 SGHRS and CDR2 YFSETQ. CDR3 amino acids: CASSAGSGYGYTF. In DNA, the CDR3 is TGCGCCAGCAGCGCAGGGTCGGGCTATGGCTACACCTTC.

The V call is TRBV2, the J call TRBJ2-2; D gene unclear. Trimming shortened V by 4 bases and J by 4 bases, and 16 bases separated the two germline ends. Germline V CDR1 and CDR2: SNHLY, FYNNEI. This CDR3 region has 16 residues. The CDR3 is CASSVGSRSGTGELFF. The DNA for the CDR3 is TGTGCCAGCAGTGTTGGCTCTCGGAGTGGCACCGGGGAGCTGTTTTTT.

The V gene is TRBV28, the J gene TRBJ1-1, with TRBD1 matching 7 bases. V was pared by 2 bases and J by 3 bases, with 9 bases of the junction left unmatched. Germline V gene sequence: CDR1 MDHEN, CDR2 SYDVKM. The CDR3 covers 16 residues. The CDR3 coding sequence is TGTGCCAGCAGTTTAGAAAGGGGGCTTTGGGACACTGAAGCTTTCTTT. This gives the protein CASSLERGLWDTEAFF.